This T cell receptor (beta chain) stems from a study of patients and donors after allogeneic stem cell transplantation (dated by TCRdb to about 2020). This clonotype turned up a few times. The antigen this receptor binds is unknown. Nothing much larger sits one base from this clone, and base qualities are not available. The library was made by RT-PCR. TCRdb lists the instrument as NextSeq 550. TCRdb trimmed the raw reads at Q25, called clones with MiXCR and kept productive beta chains. Every CDR3 protein is listed once, alongside the most common genes and DNA of its rows. Within this sample are roughly 230,000 distinct CDR3 sequences, with around an eighth of them counted one time only. 11% of the sample is held by the ten biggest clonotypes. Its CDR3 holds 15 amino acids, cysteine through phenylalanine. Solely the CDR3 DNA is kept, with 45 bases framed from the first base. V is shortened by 1 base, J by 9 bases, and the region joining them spans 13 bases. The CDR1 and CDR2 encoded by the germline V gene (reference sequence) are SEHNR and FQNEAQ.

The origin of this receptor is a human donor who was either an allogeneic HSCT recipient or a stem cell or donor lymphocyte infusion donor (not recorded which). It is not recorded whose cells these are; they may come from a transplant donor. This chain joins TRBV7-9 to TRBJ1-6; no D gene call is confident. The specimen sequenced was blood, either unsorted or a sorted T cell fraction (not recorded which). Here is the DNA: TGTGCCAGCAGCTTAGTGTCCGGCGACGGTTCACCCCTCCACTTT. Its coded protein is CASSLVSGDGSPLHF.